This paragraph reports one T cell receptor (beta chain). The antigen is not known. The CDR3 covers 15 residues. Trimming removed 0 bases from V and 1 base from J, with 8 bases in between. Germline CDR1 and CDR2: MRHNA and SNTAGT. This sample is part of a study of OX40 agonist ivuxolimab in advanced cancers. Overall study: Patients received intravenous ivuxolimab every 2 weeks at 0.01 to 10 mg/kg.

Here immunoSEQ multiplex PCR was the method, and the copy in TCRdb shows in-frame clones only, minus some. The table includes about 90,000 clones, approximately 90% detected once. Study conclusions and caveats: Normalized expansion of T-cell clones was also low for some nonresponders.

J is TRBJ2-3 and V is TRBV6-4; D is unresolved. The TCR comes from an adult with an advanced solid tumor such as melanoma, head and neck, liver or kidney cancer. The starting material was CD4+ or CD8+ T cells sorted from blood, obtained in a trial of the OX40 agonist ivuxolimab. The CDR3 DNA reads TGTGCCAGCAGTGACTCGATAAGTGGCACAGATACGCAGTATTTT. It yields the protein CASSDSISGTDTQYF.